The 31 T cell receptor beta chains below all came from one sample that was sequenced in a study of T cell repertoires in cytomegalovirus infection. TCRdb analysed the reads with MiXCR anew, one entry per CDR3 protein. The sample carries about 60,000 distinct CDR3 sequences, roughly 34% recorded once. Antigen specificity for these receptors is unknown. Sequenced material: PBMCs, sequenced either directly or after in vitro stimulation (not recorded which). These TCRs come from a human donor in good health (CMV status not recorded). Some clones in this sample may be carry-over from other donors' samples.

The J gene is TRBJ1-1, the V gene TRBV12-3 or TRBV12-4; 7 nucleotides align to TRBD1. The CDR3 contains 13 residues. Trimming at V came to 6 bases and at J to 5 bases, leaving 6 bases not matched to a gene. CDR3 in DNA: TGTGCCAGCAGGAGCGACAGGGTTACTGAAGCTTTCTTT. Translated: CASRSDRVTEAFF.

This clonotype turned up a few times. J is TRBJ1-3 and V is TRBV7-6; D ambiguous. V was trimmed by 2 bases and J by 2 bases, leaving 7 bases between them. This CDR3 is 14 amino acids long. Germline loops: CDR1 SGHVS, CDR2 FNYEAQ. The CDR3 protein is CASSLSVAGNTIYF. Written as DNA, the CDR3 is TGTGCCAGCAGCTTATCCGTGGCTGGAAACACCATATATTTT.

This chain uses TRBV7-7 with TRBJ2-7; maybe TRBD1 (7 bases). The CDR3 spans 17 residues. V lost 0 bases, J lost 4 bases, and 19 bases lay in between. Looked up from germline, CDR1 is SSHAT and CDR2 is FNYEAQ (reference sequence). CDR3 residues: CASSLAFSPGGMYEQYF. The CDR3 bases are TGTGCCAGCAGCTTAGCCTTTAGTCCAGGGGGGATGTACGAGCAGTACTTC.

This rearrangement joins TRBV20-1 to TRBJ1-5; TRBD1 might be the D (5 bases). CDR3 length equals 13 residues. V gave up 1 base and J gave up 8 bases, with 12 bases separating them. Germline CDR1 is DFQATT and CDR2 is SNEGSKA (reference sequence). CDR3: CSARVPGTEPQHF. CDR3 sequence (DNA): TGCAGTGCTAGAGTCCCCGGGACGGAGCCCCAGCATTTT.

The chain combines TRBV6-2 or TRBV6-3 with TRBJ2-7, with 12 bases identical to TRBD2. Trimming took 5 bases from V and 4 from J; bases not matched to a gene: 12. The length of the CDR3 is 17 residues. Germline CDR1 is MNHEY and CDR2 is SVGEGT. CDR3 in amino acids: CASSGPRTSGTLYEQYF. The CDR3 bases are TGTGCCAGCAGTGGCCCCCGGACTAGCGGGACCCTATACGAGCAGTACTTC.

This chain joins TRBV7-9 and TRBJ2-7, with a tentative D call TRBD2 (5 bases). CDR3 length: 13 residues. CDR1 and CDR2 (germline): SEHNR, FQNEAQ (reference sequence). The V end lost 3 bases, the J end lost 2 bases, and 8 bases lay between the germline ends. In nucleotides, the CDR3 is TGTGCCAGCAGCTTCGGGGATACCTACGAGCAGTACTTC. It translates to CASSFGDTYEQYF.

The rearrangement joins TRBV19 to TRBJ2-1, with unresolved D. This CDR3 is built from 14 residues. V dropped 3 bases and J dropped 7 bases, with 13 bases sitting between them. CDR1 LNHDA and CDR2 SQIVND come from the germline V gene (reference sequence). CDR3 bases: TGTGCCAGTAGTATTGCTTCGGTCTCTAATGAGCAGTTCTTC. This codes for CASSIASVSNEQFF. The full variable domain, completed using reference TRBV19 and TRBJ2-1, is DGGITQSPKYLFRKEGQNVTLSCEQNLNHDAMYWYRQDPGQGLRLIYYSQIVNDFQKGDIAEGYSVSREKKESFPLTVTSAQKNPTAFYLCASSIASVSNEQFFGPGTRLTVL.

This clonotype was seen only a few times. This chain connects TRBV19 to TRBJ2-5; D is unresolved. The CDR3 spans 15 residues. Per germline, CDR1 LNHDA and CDR2 SQIVND (reference sequence). V lost 8 bases and J lost 0, with 16 bases in between. The CDR3 nucleotides read TGTGCCAGTGCGAGAAGGGATGGTAACCAAGAGACCCAGTACTTC. It specifies CASARRDGNQETQYF.

This clonotype was seen only a few times. The chain has TRBV5-6 and TRBJ1-5; D gene unclear. Between the trimmed V and J ends, which lost 1 base and 3 bases, there was a span of 2 bases. The CDR3 is 12 amino acids. Germline V CDR1 and CDR2: SGHDT, YYEEEE. The CDR3 loop is CASSLFNQPQHF. DNA of the CDR3: TGTGCCAGCAGCTTGTTCAATCAGCCCCAGCATTTT.

This clonotype was seen more than once but under ten times. The V and J genes are TRBV10-3 and TRBJ2-7; TRBD2 aligns across 8 bases. The V and J ends lost 2 bases and 0 bases, in that order; junction bases with no gene match: 9. The CDR3 extends over 17 amino acids. CDR1 is ENHRY and CDR2 is SYGVKD in the germline V gene. The CDR3 DNA sequence: TGTGCCATCAGTGAGGCGTTAGCGGGGCCCAGCTCCTACGAGCAGTACTTC. Protein product: CAISEALAGPSSYEQYF.

The chain has TRBV20-1 and TRBJ1-2; 8 bases are shared with TRBD1. Germline-derived CDR1 and CDR2 are DFQATT and SNEGSKA (reference sequence). The trim removed 1 base at V and 2 bases at J, leaving 3 bases unmatched. The CDR3 has 14 residues. In nucleotides, the CDR3 is TGCAGTGCTAGAGGGACAGGGCCGAACTATGGCTACACCTTC. The encoded protein is CSARGTGPNYGYTF.

The CDR3 loop is CAWSVGENNEQFF. The CDR3 DNA sequence: TGTGCCTGGAGTGTAGGGGAAAACAATGAGCAGTTCTTC. The chain couples TRBV30 to TRBJ2-1, with D possibly being TRBD1 (5 bases). Trimming removed 0 bases from V and 5 bases from J, with 8 bases in between. This CDR3 contains 13 residues. CDR1 GTSNPN and CDR2 SVGIG come from the germline V gene (reference sequence). Looking up the rest from reference TRBV30 and TRBJ2-1 gives the full variable domain: SQTIHQWPATLVQPVGSPLSLECTVEGTSNPNLYWYRQAAGRGLQLLFYSVGIGQISSEVPQNLSASRPQDRQFILSSKKLLLSDSGFYLCAWSVGENNEQFFGPGTRLTVL.

The chain employs TRBV10-3 and TRBJ2-3; D may match TRBD1 or TRBD2 (5 bases each). Germline V gives CDR1 ENHRY, CDR2 SYGVKD. This CDR3 comprises 17 residues. Trimming pared 5 bases from V and 5 bases from J, leaving 23 bases between. CDR3 in amino acids: CAISPGWGTGAKDTQYF. CDR3 coding DNA: TGTGCCATCAGTCCTGGGTGGGGGACCGGGGCCAAAGATACGCAGTATTTT.

This chain connects TRBV7-6 to TRBJ2-7, with 8 positions matching TRBD1. The CDR3 contains 14 residues. Germline V gene data show CDR1 as SGHVS and CDR2 as FNYEAQ. The V and J ends lost 2 bases and 3 bases, in that order; junction bases with no gene match: 3. For the CDR3, the DNA is TGTGCCAGCAGCTTATACAGGGGGAACTACGAGCAGTACTTC. This encodes CASSLYRGNYEQYF.

This clonotype appeared many times. V and J are TRBV7-2 and TRBJ1-6, with 8 nucleotides matching TRBD1. The ends lost 4 bases at V and 5 bases at J; junction bases unmatched: 7. The germline V gene encodes CDR1 SGHTA and CDR2 FQGNSA. This CDR3 is 16 amino acids long. CDR3 residues: CASSWTGSSDNSPLHF. Here the CDR3 DNA reads TGTGCCAGCAGCTGGACAGGGTCGAGCGATAATTCACCCCTCCACTTT.

This clonotype was seen only a few times. V gene TRBV12-3 or TRBV12-4 combines with J gene TRBJ1-2, with 9 nucleotides matching TRBD1. After removal of 8 bases from V and 5 bases from J, the junction contained 9 bases not matched to a gene. This CDR3 is built from 14 residues. This CDR3 reads CASGHRGRTYGYTF. For the CDR3, the DNA is TGTGCCAGCGGCCACAGGGGGCGCACATATGGCTACACCTTC.

The rearrangement joins TRBV6-5 to TRBJ2-1; tentatively, D is TRBD1 (6 bases). Trimming shortened V by 0 bases and J by 13 bases, and 13 bases separated the two germline ends. The CDR3 sequence is 13 residues long. In germline, CDR1 is MNHEY, CDR2 SVGAGI. The CDR3: CASSYSMGADQFF. The CDR3 DNA sequence: TGTGCCAGCAGTTACTCGATGGGGGCAGACCAGTTCTTC.

This clonotype was detected a few times. The chain uses TRBV10-3 and TRBJ1-1, with unresolved D. CDR1 and CDR2 (germline): ENHRY, SYGVKD. V was clipped by 4 bases and J by 4 bases, with 16 bases between them. The CDR3 spans 15 residues. The CDR3 DNA sequence: TGTGCCATCAGTGCCAGAACGGGAGCGGCCACTGAAGCTTTCTTT. It codes for CAISARTGAATEAFF.

This clonotype appeared a few times. This chain joins TRBV4-1 and TRBJ1-4; D is unclear. V was cut by 5 bases and J by 5 bases, with 9 bases left in between. The CDR3 runs 13 residues. Per germline, CDR1 MGHRA and CDR2 YSYEKL. The CDR3 protein is CASSWEMNEKLFF. CDR3 DNA: TGCGCCAGCAGCTGGGAAATGAATGAAAAACTGTTTTTT.

The V gene is TRBV28, the J gene TRBJ2-7; possible D gene TRBD2, 6 bases. Germline V CDR1 and CDR2: MDHEN, SYDVKM. V dropped 6 bases and J dropped 0 bases, with 15 bases sitting between them. The CDR3 totals 15 residues. The CDR3 spells CASRLAPESSYEQYF. In nucleotides, the CDR3 is TGTGCCAGCAGACTAGCACCAGAGAGCTCCTACGAGCAGTACTTC.

The V call is TRBV2, the J call TRBJ2-1; a weak D match, TRBD2 (6 bases). Trimming pared 0 bases from V and 4 bases from J, leaving 13 bases between. Germline V CDR1 and CDR2: SNHLY, FYNNEI. The CDR3 has 16 amino acids. The CDR3 loop reads CASSEALLGGYNEQFF. As DNA, the CDR3 is TGTGCCAGCAGTGAAGCGCTTCTCGGGGGATACAATGAGCAGTTCTTC.

The chain carries TRBV7-8 and TRBJ1-3; D gene unclear. The CDR3 runs 15 residues. Germline V gene sequence: CDR1 SGHVS, CDR2 FQNEAQ. Between the trimmed V and J ends, which lost 1 base and 1 base, there was a span of 8 bases. The CDR3 region is CASSLVGGSGNTIYF. In nucleotides, the CDR3 is TGTGCCAGCAGCTTAGTTGGCGGGTCTGGAAACACCATATATTTT.

This chain's CDR3 is CASSLAGGVNTEAFF. CDR3 DNA sequence: TGTGCCAGCAGTTTAGCCGGGGGGGTGAACACTGAAGCTTTCTTT. The V call is TRBV12-3 or TRBV12-4, the J call TRBJ1-1, with D tentatively TRBD1 (5 bases). The CDR3 sequence is 15 residues long. Trimming removed 0 bases from V and 0 bases from J, with 8 bases in between.

This clonotype has just a few counts. The rearrangement uses TRBV5-1 and TRBJ1-1; D gene unclear. The V gene's germline CDR1 is SGHRS and CDR2 YFSETQ. Trimming pared 4 bases from V and 0 bases from J, leaving 10 bases between. The CDR3 extends over 14 amino acids. As DNA, the CDR3 is TGCGCCAGCAGCAATGGACCGATGAACACTGAAGCTTTCTTT. This translates into CASSNGPMNTEAFF.

The chain joins TRBV29-1 to TRBJ2-7; no clear D. Germline V lookup: CDR1 SQVTM, CDR2 ANQGSEA. The ends were cut back, 5 bases at V and 3 bases at J, with 8 bases in the middle. The CDR3 sequence is 11 residues long. The CDR3 DNA follows: TGCAGCGTTTATACCAACTACGAGCAGTACTTC. This codes for CSVYTNYEQYF.

V and J are TRBV6-6 and TRBJ2-5, with D perhaps assigned TRBD1 or TRBD2 (5 bases each). The length of the CDR3 is 17 residues. From germline, CDR1 is MNHNY and CDR2 SVGAGI (reference sequence). Trimming cost V 5 bases and J 2 bases, with 21 bases left between them. The CDR3 DNA is TGTGCCAGCAGTACCCCCGGGGCGATCTCGGAACAAGAGACCCAGTACTTC. Translating it yields CASSTPGAISEQETQYF.

The table lists this clonotype with many counts. The chain combines TRBV7-2 with TRBJ1-2, with D possibly TRBD1 on 5 matching bases. The length of the CDR3 is 14 residues. The V end was cut by 3 bases, the J end by 7 bases, with 15 bases between. CDR1 and CDR2 (germline): SGHTA, FQGNSA. The CDR3 here is CASSFGRAGGGYTF. The CDR3 DNA sequence: TGTGCCAGCAGCTTTGGCAGGGCCGGGGGTGGCTACACCTTC. Combining the CDR3 with reference TRBV7-2 and TRBJ1-2 gives the whole variable domain GAGVSQSPSNKVTEKGKDVELRCDPISGHTALYWYRQSLGQGLEFLIYFQGNSAPDKSGLPSDRFSAERTGGSVSTLTIQRTQQEDSAVYLCASSFGRAGGGYTFGSGTRLTVV.

This clonotype was detected many times. The rearrangement joins TRBV7-8 to TRBJ2-5, with 8 bases fitting TRBD1. The CDR3 runs 15 residues. V trimming: 4 bases; J trimming: 5 bases; junction bases outside the gene matches: 9. Germline V lookup: CDR1 SGHVS, CDR2 FQNEAQ. The CDR3 nucleotides read TGTGCCAGCAGCTCTCTCCTAGGACAGGGTGAGACCCAGTACTTC. This sequence encodes CASSSLLGQGETQYF.

This clonotype turned up a few times. The rearrangement joins TRBV7-2 to TRBJ2-2; D ambiguous. CDR3 size: 17 residues. Germline V gives CDR1 SGHTA, CDR2 FQGNSA. V lost 5 bases, J lost 0 bases, and 16 bases lay in between. The CDR3 protein is CASSRRSSAANTGELFF. The CDR3 DNA is TGTGCCAGCAGCCGTCGGAGTTCGGCGGCGAACACCGGGGAGCTGTTTTTT.

This rearrangement joins TRBV28 to TRBJ1-1; D is unclear. The length of the CDR3 is 14 residues. Germline assignment: CDR1 MDHEN and CDR2 SYDVKM. Trimming took 0 bases from V and 4 from J, leaving 9 bases between them. The CDR3: CASSLWIGGTEAFF. CDR3 bases: TGTGCCAGCAGTTTATGGATAGGCGGCACTGAAGCTTTCTTT.

The chain couples TRBV6-5 to TRBJ2-7, with 8 bases aligning to TRBD1. J gave up 3 bases and V 6 bases, and 7 bases lay outside the gene matches. The CDR3 extends over 14 amino acids. In germline, CDR1 is MNHEY, CDR2 SVGAGI. In DNA form, the CDR3 reads TGTGCCAGCAGGTCCGGGACAGGATACTACGAGCAGTACTTC. Protein sequence: CASRSGTGYYEQYF.